The 20 T cell receptor beta chains given below trace back to one sample, sequenced in a study of cytomegalovirus exposure and HLA in healthy donors. PCR was performed using 60 Vbeta and 13 Jbeta primers. Produced via immunoSEQ multiplex PCR; TCRdb's table is partial and in-frame only. This table has approximately 180,000 clones, around 75% appearing once. Sequencing was done on a sample of PBMCs. Source of these receptors: a woman in her twenties or thirties in good health and CMV-seronegative.

The chain is built from TRBV6-6 and TRBJ1-1; D is possibly TRBD1 (5 bases). V was cut by 2 bases and J by 3 bases, with 13 bases left in between. This CDR3 has 15 amino acids. Germline-derived CDR1 and CDR2 are MNHNY and SVGAGI (reference sequence). The CDR3 protein is CASSYPSWGDTEAFF. The CDR3 DNA reads TGTGCCAGCAGTTACCCCTCTTGGGGGGACACTGAAGCTTTCTTT.

The chain employs TRBV19 and TRBJ1-2; 7 nucleotides agree with TRBD1. Germline V CDR1 and CDR2: LNHDA, SQIVND (reference sequence). The CDR3 is 13 amino acids. Trimming removed 4 bases from V and 7 bases from J; junction bases left unmatched: 6. CDR3 residues: CASSTDRSSGYTF. The CDR3 region has the DNA TGTGCCAGTAGTACGGACAGGTCGAGTGGCTACACCTTC.

Comment on this clone: The junction and the germline gene differ at one end; a read error may be behind it. The rearrangement joins TRBV7-9 to TRBJ1-5, with D unresolved. CDR3 length: 13 residues. CDR1 and CDR2 (germline): SEHNR, FQNEAQ (reference sequence). CDR3 bases: TGTTCCAGCAGCCCTCTACGGAATCAGCCCCAGCATTTT. Residues: CSSSPLRNQPQHF.

This clone was observed a handful of times. Other DNA sequences in this sample translate to the same CDR3. The rearrangement uses TRBV7-9 and TRBJ1-5, with D uncertain. In germline, CDR1 is SEHNR, CDR2 FQNEAQ (reference sequence). Trimming removed 1 base from V and 0 bases from J, with 7 bases in between. This CDR3 is built from 15 residues. This chain's CDR3 is CASSLGGYSNQPQHF. CDR3 sequence (DNA): TGTGCCAGCAGCTTAGGAGGCTATAGCAATCAGCCCCAGCATTTT.

This chain uses TRBV29-1 with TRBJ2-7, with D perhaps TRBD1 (7 bases). This CDR3 contains 15 residues. The ends were cut back, 4 bases at V and 6 bases at J, with 22 bases in the middle. Germline V gene data show CDR1 as SQVTM and CDR2 as ANQGSEA. Here the CDR3 reads CSVGSRVRGVSEQYF. Here the CDR3 DNA reads TGCAGCGTTGGGTCCCGGGTCAGGGGGGTCTCCGAGCAGTACTTC.

The chain is built from TRBV2 and TRBJ2-7, with TRBD1 matching 8 bases. Losses at the gene ends were 7 bases for V and 3 bases for J; bases not matched to a gene: 11. The CDR3 loop spans 15 amino acids. Germline V gene lookup returns CDR1 SNHLY and CDR2 FYNNEI. In nucleotides, the CDR3 is TGTGCCAGCAATCTCAAGAGTGGACAGGGCTACGAGCAGTACTTC. It encodes CASNLKSGQGYEQYF.

The chain has TRBV2 and TRBJ1-6; TRBD1 matches at 7 bases. The ends lost 6 bases at V and 10 bases at J; junction bases unmatched: 9. The CDR3 has 14 residues. Looked up from germline, CDR1 is SNHLY and CDR2 is FYNNEI. The chain's CDR3 is CASSPGTAYSPLHF. The CDR3 region has the DNA TGTGCCAGCAGCCCCGGGACAGCCTACTCACCCCTCCACTTT. Looking up the rest from reference TRBV2 and TRBJ1-6 gives the full variable domain: EPEVTQTPSHQVTQMGQEVILRCVPISNHLYFYWYRQILGQKVEFLVSFYNNEISEKSEIFDDQFSVERPDGSNFTLKIRSTKLEDSAMYFCASSPGTAYSPLHFGNGTRLTVT.

A single count supports this clone. This sequence joins TRBV7-9 and TRBJ1-2; 9 nucleotides align to TRBD1. The germline V gene encodes CDR1 SEHNR and CDR2 FQNEAQ (reference sequence). The CDR3 has 15 residues. Germline trimming cut 5 bases from V and 6 bases from J; bases unmatched to any gene: 10. CDR3 in amino acids: CASSPGDRVLDGYTF. Written as DNA, the CDR3 is TGTGCCAGCAGCCCAGGGGACAGGGTCTTGGATGGCTACACCTTC. The full variable domain, rest sourced from reference TRBV7-9 and TRBJ1-2, is DTGVSQNPRHKITKRGQNVTFRCDPISEHNRLYWYRQTLGQGPEFLTYFQNEAQLEKSRLLSDRFSAERPKGSFSTLEIQRTEQGDSAMYLCASSPGDRVLDGYTFGSGTRLTVV.

The rearrangement links TRBV29-1 to TRBJ2-3; the match to TRBD1 covers 7 bases. Looked up from germline, CDR1 is SQVTM and CDR2 is ANQGSEA. V lost 7 bases and J lost 0; bases outside the gene matches: 7. This CDR3 comprises 14 residues. The CDR3: CSGGTASSTDTQYF. In DNA, the CDR3 is TGCAGCGGAGGGACAGCCTCTAGCACAGATACGCAGTATTTT.

A few counts support this clone. The V call is TRBV5-6, the J call TRBJ2-6; D gene uncertain. The germline V gene has CDR1 SGHDT and CDR2 YYEEEE. V was trimmed by 1 base and J by 1 base, leaving 9 bases between them. The CDR3 sequence is 16 residues long. CDR3 coding DNA: TGTGCCAGCAGCTTGACCCCCGGGTCTGGGGCCAACGTCCTGACTTTC. This translates into CASSLTPGSGANVLTF. The variable domain in full, with the rest retrieved from reference TRBV5-6 and TRBJ2-6, is DAGVTQSPTHLIKTRGQQVTLRCSPKSGHDTVSWYQQALGQGPQFIFQYYEEEERQRGNFPDRFSGHQFPNYSSELNVNALLLGDSALYLCASSLTPGSGANVLTFGAGSRLTVL.

V gene TRBV7-2 combines with J gene TRBJ2-7; 10 bases line up with TRBD2. This CDR3 region has 14 residues. V dropped 6 bases and J dropped 2; count of bases not matched to a gene: 4. Per germline, CDR1 SGHTA and CDR2 FQGNSA. CDR3 in amino acids: CASRSSGGTYEQYF. The CDR3 DNA follows: TGTGCCAGCAGAAGTAGCGGGGGGACCTACGAGCAGTACTTC.

This chain uses TRBV7-9 with TRBJ1-1; maybe TRBD1 (5 bases). CDR1 is SEHNR and CDR2 is FQNEAQ in the germline V gene (reference sequence). V dropped 5 bases and J dropped 6 bases, with 19 bases sitting between them. The CDR3 has 15 residues. The CDR3 spells CASSTPLGGFAEAFF. The CDR3 DNA reads as TGTGCCAGCAGCACGCCCCTGGGGGGGTTTGCTGAAGCTTTCTTT.

There are a few counts of this clone. V and J are TRBV18 and TRBJ1-5; TRBD1 aligns across 9 bases. The J segment lost 4 bases and the V segment lost 1 base, leaving 8 bases of the junction unmatched. The CDR3 is made up of 17 amino acids. Per germline, CDR1 KGHSH and CDR2 LQKENI. CDR3 region: CASSPLDSGTGNQPQHF. CDR3 bases: TGTGCCAGCTCACCACTCGATTCCGGGACAGGGAATCAGCCCCAGCATTTT.

This clone has just a few counts. V and J are TRBV27 and TRBJ2-1, with 10 bases identical to TRBD2. The germline V gene has CDR1 MNHEY and CDR2 SMNVEV (reference sequence). CDR3 size: 15 residues. The ends lost 2 bases at V and 7 bases at J; junction bases unmatched: 5. In DNA, the CDR3 is TGTGCCAGCAGTTTACCTAGCGGGGGAAGGAATGAGCAGTTCTTC. It translates to CASSLPSGGRNEQFF.

The rearrangement links TRBV28 to TRBJ1-2, with TRBD1 matching 8 bases. The CDR3 is 14 residues long. Germline CDR1 MDHEN, CDR2 SYDVKM. The V segment lost 5 bases and the J segment 3 bases; nucleotides outside the gene matches: 5. CDR3 region: CASSRTGIYYGYTF. The DNA of the CDR3 is TGTGCCAGCAGTCGGACAGGGATCTACTATGGCTACACCTTC.

The gene calls are TRBV1 and TRBJ2-5; TRBD1 is the table's D call, not checked against the DNA. TRBV1 is a listed pseudogene. This CDR3 is built from 16 residues. In nucleotides, the CDR3 is TGCACCACCAAGAAAACGGAGGGACAGCAAAAAGAGACCCAGTACTTC. This translates into CTTKKTEGQQKETQYF.

This chain's CDR3 is CASSQDAWSERLNTGELFF. CDR3 nucleotides: TGCGCCAGCAGCCAAGATGCGTGGTCGGAGCGTTTGAACACCGGGGAGCTGTTTTTT. The chain employs TRBV4-1 and TRBJ2-2; the D is unclear. Germline CDR1 and CDR2: MGHRA and YSYEKL. The V end was cut by 0 bases, the J end by 1 base, with 18 bases between. The CDR3 spans 19 residues.

This rearrangement joins TRBV7-3 to TRBJ2-7; D possibly corresponds to TRBD1 (7 bases). Germline V gene data show CDR1 as SGHTA and CDR2 as FQGTGA. This CDR3 contains 16 residues. Trimming took off 5 bases at V and 2 bases at J, with 19 bases between the two ends. The DNA for the CDR3 is TGTGCCAGCAGCGGGGGGACAGTTCTTGGACCCTACGAGCAGTACTTC. It encodes CASSGGTVLGPYEQYF.

V is TRBV9 and J is TRBJ2-1; TRBD2 matches at 8 bases. Unmatched junction bases numbered 17, after V lost 2 bases and J lost 10 bases. The germline CDR1 and CDR2 sequences are SGDLS and YYNGEE. The CDR3 is made up of 17 amino acids. CDR3: CASSVAPRSGGLEEQFF. The DNA for the CDR3 is TGTGCCAGCAGCGTCGCCCCCCGATCGGGAGGGTTAGAAGAGCAGTTCTTC. Full variable domain (rest looked up from reference TRBV9 and TRBJ2-1): DSGVTQTPKHLITATGQRVTLRCSPRSGDLSVYWYQQSLDQGLQFLIQYYNGEERAKGNILERFSAQQFPDLHSELNLSSLELGDSALYFCASSVAPRSGGLEEQFFGPGTRLTVL.

This clone has just one count. V is TRBV6-6 and J is TRBJ1-1, with D perhaps matching TRBD1 (6 bases). This CDR3 has 13 amino acids. V lost 7 bases and J 5 bases, leaving 14 bases between the germline ends. Germline values: CDR1 MNHNY, CDR2 SVGAGI (reference sequence). In DNA form, the CDR3 reads TGTGCCAGCACTACTACGAGGGGGACTGAAGCTTTCTTT. Its protein product is CASTTTRGTEAFF.